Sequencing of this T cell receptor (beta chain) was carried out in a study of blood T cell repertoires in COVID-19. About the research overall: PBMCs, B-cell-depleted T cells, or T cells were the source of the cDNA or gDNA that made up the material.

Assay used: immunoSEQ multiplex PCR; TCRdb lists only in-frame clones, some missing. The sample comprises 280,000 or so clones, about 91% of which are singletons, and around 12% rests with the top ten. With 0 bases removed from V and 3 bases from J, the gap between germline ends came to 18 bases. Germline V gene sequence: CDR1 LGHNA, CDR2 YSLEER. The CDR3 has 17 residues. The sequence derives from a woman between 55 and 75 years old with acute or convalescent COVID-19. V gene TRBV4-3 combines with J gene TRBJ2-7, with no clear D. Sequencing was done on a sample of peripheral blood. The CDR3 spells CASSQDRPAPQVYEQYF. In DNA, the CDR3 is TGCGCCAGCAGCCAAGATCGGCCAGCCCCGCAGGTCTACGAGCAGTACTTC.